These 32 T cell receptor beta chains share one sample of origin, sequenced in a study of T-cell reconstitution after alpha-beta-depleted transplantation in children. It was with unique molecular identifiers that the TCRbeta library was prepared. TCRdb independently ran MiXCR on the PCR reads; one entry per CDR3 protein. This sample carries about 440,000 distinct CDR3 sequences, 43% of them seen once, and the ten largest clones take approximately 25%. The sample here was PBMCs, taken before TCRalphabeta/CD19-depleted stem cell transplant. These receptors all come from a girl aged 2-10 years with aplastic anemia, due to receive a stem cell transplant.

The rearrangement uses TRBV20-1 and TRBJ2-7; 10 bases are shared with TRBD1. The CDR3 totals 14 residues. V was clipped by 5 bases and J by 6 bases; unmatched bases: 10. The V gene's germline CDR1 is DFQATT and CDR2 SNEGSKA (reference sequence). In nucleotides, the CDR3 is TGCAGTGCTCACCGCCCGGGACAGGGGCCCGAGCAGTACTTC. Translating gives CSAHRPGQGPEQYF.

This clonotype was found a few times. The J gene is TRBJ2-7, the V gene TRBV20-1; D may be TRBD1 or TRBD2 (5 bases each). The germline V and J ends were trimmed by 6 bases and 2 bases, with 14 bases remaining between them. Germline V gene lookup returns CDR1 DFQATT and CDR2 SNEGSKA (reference sequence). The CDR3 extends over 13 amino acids. The CDR3 loop is CSAPRGPTYEQYF. CDR3 DNA: TGCAGTGCCCCTCGGGGCCCCACCTACGAGCAGTACTTC.

The chain recombines TRBV29-1 with TRBJ1-1; D is unclear. The V end was cut by 3 bases, the J end by 1 base, with 9 bases between. The CDR3 is 13 residues long. Germline V gives CDR1 SQVTM, CDR2 ANQGSEA. The CDR3 region has the DNA TGCAGCGTTGAGGCAGGCAGGAACACTGAAGCTTTCTTT. It encodes CSVEAGRNTEAFF.

This clonotype was found once. The genes are TRBV20-1 and TRBJ2-7, with TRBD1 as a possible D gene (6 bases). The germline gives CDR1 DFQATT, CDR2 SNEGSKA (reference sequence). Trimming took off 6 bases at V and 6 bases at J, with 21 bases between the two ends. The CDR3 has 14 amino acids. The CDR3 loop is CSAPALDRNGEQYF. The CDR3 coding sequence is TGCAGTGCCCCAGCATTGGACAGAAACGGCGAGCAGTACTTC.

The J gene is TRBJ2-4, the V gene TRBV19; 9 nucleotides align to TRBD1. The CDR3 spans 14 residues. Germline V gene lookup returns CDR1 LNHDA and CDR2 SQIVND (reference sequence). J was trimmed by 7 bases and V by 5 bases; bases with no gene match: 6. CDR3 sequence (DNA): TGTGCCAGTAGTGGGACAGGGTTGGAGAACATTCAGTACTTC. Its protein product is CASSGTGLENIQYF. The full variable domain, completed using reference TRBV19 and TRBJ2-4, is DGGITQSPKYLFRKEGQNVTLSCEQNLNHDAMYWYRQDPGQGLRLIYYSQIVNDFQKGDIAEGYSVSREKKESFPLTVTSAQKNPTAFYLCASSGTGLENIQYFGAGTRLSVL.

The chain uses TRBV7-3 and TRBJ2-2; 7 bases map to TRBD1. Germline V gives CDR1 SGHTA, CDR2 FQGTGA. With 1 base clipped from V and 0 bases from J, the junction kept 5 bases outside the gene matches. The CDR3 is 17 amino acids. The CDR3, as DNA: TGTGCCAGCAGCTTAAATGGAGACAGGGCGAACACCGGGGAGCTGTTTTTT. Translation: CASSLNGDRANTGELFF.

This clonotype was counted ten times or more. V and J are TRBV27 and TRBJ1-1; 8 positions match TRBD1. V shed 3 bases, J shed 6 bases, and the junction held 9 bases outside the gene matches. Germline loops: CDR1 MNHEY, CDR2 SMNVEV (reference sequence). CDR3 length: 15 residues. Here the CDR3 DNA reads TGTGCCAGCAGTTTGATGCAGGGGGCTAGCGCTGAAGCTTTCTTT. Translating gives CASSLMQGASAEAFF.

This clonotype was detected once. The chain links TRBV28 to TRBJ1-4; D is unclear. With 3 bases removed from V and 3 bases from J, the gap between germline ends came to 11 bases. This CDR3 spans 15 amino acids. Looked up from germline, CDR1 is MDHEN and CDR2 is SYDVKM. CDR3 in DNA: TGTGCCAGCAGTTTGATAACGGATTCTAATGAAAAACTGTTTTTT. It specifies CASSLITDSNEKLFF.

This clonotype appeared many times. The chain employs TRBV29-1 and TRBJ1-4, with TRBD1 matching 7 bases. Germline V lookup: CDR1 SQVTM, CDR2 ANQGSEA. V was pared by 4 bases and J by 8 bases, with 10 bases of the junction left unmatched. This CDR3 has 14 residues. CDR3 coding DNA: TGCAGCGTTGGTCAGGACAGGAGAAGCGAAAAACTGTTTTTT. It codes for CSVGQDRRSEKLFF.

This clonotype was observed a few times. V usage is TRBV6-5 and J usage is TRBJ1-2, with a possible D match to TRBD1 (5 bases). Germline loops: CDR1 MNHEY, CDR2 SVGAGI. The CDR3 has 15 amino acids. Trimming stripped 4 bases from V and 1 base from J, with 13 bases between. The DNA of the CDR3 is TGTGCCAGCAGTTTCGAGACAGCAGTTAACTATGGCTACACCTTC. Residues: CASSFETAVNYGYTF.

This clonotype was counted only a few times. This rearrangement joins TRBV5-1 to TRBJ2-5; D possibly corresponds to TRBD2 (5 bases). Deletions cut 0 bases from V and 0 bases from J, with 9 bases between. The germline gives CDR1 SGHRS, CDR2 YFSETQ. The CDR3 is 15 residues long. The CDR3 sequence is CASSLGRADQETQYF. The CDR3 DNA reads as TGCGCCAGCAGCTTGGGGCGGGCAGACCAAGAGACCCAGTACTTC. The full variable domain, completed using reference TRBV5-1 and TRBJ2-5, is KAGVTQTPRYLIKTRGQQVTLSCSPISGHRSVSWYQQTPGQGLQFLFEYFSETQRNKGNFPGRFSGRQFSNSRSEMNVSTLELGDSALYLCASSLGRADQETQYFGPGTRLLVL.

This chain joins TRBV12-3 or TRBV12-4 and TRBJ2-7; D remains ambiguous. The V end lost 2 bases, the J end lost 5 bases, and 10 bases lay between the germline ends. This CDR3 has 13 amino acids. CDR3 sequence reads: CASSLRPGHEQYF. CDR3 in DNA: TGTGCCAGCAGTTTAAGACCAGGCCACGAGCAGTACTTC.

There are a few counts of this clonotype. The chain links TRBV5-6 to TRBJ2-5, with D perhaps given as TRBD1 or TRBD2 (6 bases each). Germline loops: CDR1 SGHDT, CDR2 YYEEEE. Between the trimmed V and J ends, which lost 2 bases and 5 bases, there was a span of 13 bases. This CDR3 is 14 amino acids long. CDR3 DNA: TGTGCCAGCAGCTTTGACACAGGGAGGGAGACCCAGTACTTC. It specifies CASSFDTGRETQYF.

The chain is built from TRBV20-1 and TRBJ1-2; 9 bases align to TRBD1. The CDR3 is made up of 14 amino acids. V gave up 3 bases and J gave up 2 bases; unmatched junction bases: 4. CDR1 and CDR2 (germline): DFQATT, SNEGSKA (reference sequence). CDR3 coding DNA: TGCAGTGCTAGGGCCGGGACAGGGAACTATGGCTACACCTTC. Protein: CSARAGTGNYGYTF.

The rearrangement joins TRBV5-6 to TRBJ2-1, with D possibly matching TRBD2 (9 bases). The V end lost 4 bases, the J end lost 12 bases, and 20 bases lay between the germline ends. In germline, CDR1 is SGHDT, CDR2 YYEEEE. This CDR3 comprises 14 residues. CDR3 sequence: CASSLGQVSGRQFF. Written as DNA, the CDR3 is TGTGCCAGCAGCCTGGGACAGGTTAGCGGGAGGCAGTTCTTC.

There are a few counts of this clonotype. The chain couples TRBV5-5 to TRBJ2-1; 8 bases map to TRBD2. In germline, CDR1 is SGHKS, CDR2 YYEKEE (reference sequence). The J segment lost 3 bases and the V segment lost 4 bases, leaving 12 bases of the junction unmatched. The CDR3 loop spans 17 amino acids. In nucleotides, the CDR3 is TGTGCCAGCAGCCCTACTAGCGGATCCACTAGCTACAATGAGCAGTTCTTC. Its protein is CASSPTSGSTSYNEQFF.

This CDR3 reads CASSQGGLGTEAFF. CDR3 sequence (DNA): TGCGCCAGCAGCCAAGGGGGGTTGGGCACTGAAGCTTTCTTT. V is TRBV4-1 and J is TRBJ1-1, with D possibly matching TRBD1 (5 bases). Germline loops: CDR1 MGHRA, CDR2 YSYEKL. V was pared by 1 base and J by 4 bases, with 10 bases between. This CDR3 spans 14 amino acids.

The V gene is TRBV7-9, the J gene TRBJ2-7; D unresolved. CDR3 size: 16 residues. The germline V gene encodes CDR1 SEHNR and CDR2 FQNEAQ (reference sequence). Trimming shortened V by 5 bases and J by 0 bases, and 17 bases separated the two germline ends. The CDR3 DNA follows: TGTGCCAGCAGCCCTATCACGACGGTCTCCTCCTACGAGCAGTACTTC. This translates into CASSPITTVSSYEQYF.

The chain is built from TRBV5-1 and TRBJ2-1; D not certain. The CDR3 totals 14 residues. V was clipped by 4 bases and J by 10 bases, with 18 bases between them. Per germline, CDR1 SGHRS and CDR2 YFSETQ. CDR3 DNA: TGCGCCAGCAGCCCGTGGATCTCCGCCGGCGAGCAGTTCTTC. Translating gives CASSPWISAGEQFF.

V gene TRBV5-6 combines with J gene TRBJ1-3; 9 bases are shared with TRBD1. This CDR3 region has 13 residues. V lost 4 bases to trimming and J lost 10 bases; unmatched junction nucleotides: 6. Germline CDR1 and CDR2: SGHDT and YYEEEE. This chain's CDR3 is CASSVRDRVTIYF. The DNA for the CDR3 is TGTGCCAGCAGCGTCCGGGACAGGGTAACCATATATTTT.

This clonotype was seen a handful of times. V usage is TRBV9 and J usage is TRBJ1-5; D unresolved. The CDR3 contains 15 residues. Trimming took 0 bases from V and 3 from J, leaving 10 bases between them. CDR1 and CDR2 (germline): SGDLS, YYNGEE. For the CDR3, the DNA is TGTGCCAGCAGCGTAGAGGGCCCTCACAATCAGCCCCAGCATTTT. The encoded protein is CASSVEGPHNQPQHF.

J is TRBJ2-1 and V is TRBV28; TRBD2 agrees at 7 bases. Germline CDR1 MDHEN, CDR2 SYDVKM. J gave up 7 bases and V 3 bases, and 15 bases lay outside the gene matches. The CDR3 has 17 residues. CDR3 bases: TGTGCCAGCAGTTTGAGGGTGGGCGGGAGCCCCTGGAATGAGCAGTTCTTC. This gives the protein CASSLRVGGSPWNEQFF.

V and J are TRBV5-5 and TRBJ2-2; D not resolved. This CDR3 is built from 15 residues. CDR1 and CDR2 (germline): SGHKS, YYEKEE (reference sequence). The V gene lost 1 base and the J gene lost 0 bases, with 7 bases spanning the gap. This CDR3 reads CASSLYGPNTGELFF. The CDR3 DNA sequence: TGTGCCAGCAGCTTGTACGGCCCGAACACCGGGGAGCTGTTTTTT.

This chain's CDR3 is CSASRLAGPNEQFF. For the CDR3, the DNA is TGCAGTGCTAGCCGACTAGCGGGGCCCAATGAGCAGTTCTTC. J is TRBJ2-1 and V is TRBV20-1, with 11 bases matching TRBD2. With 3 bases clipped from V and 6 bases from J, the junction kept 4 bases outside the gene matches. Germline loops: CDR1 DFQATT, CDR2 SNEGSKA (reference sequence). The CDR3 contains 14 residues.

The chain is built from TRBV20-1 and TRBJ2-3; 9 bases map to TRBD1. The germline V gene encodes CDR1 DFQATT and CDR2 SNEGSKA (reference sequence). The CDR3 is made up of 13 amino acids. Trimming at V came to 6 bases and at J to 4 bases, leaving 5 bases not matched to a gene. Here the CDR3 reads CSATQGAADTQYF. The CDR3 DNA is TGCAGTGCCACACAGGGGGCGGCAGATACGCAGTATTTT.

This rearrangement joins TRBV20-1 to TRBJ2-7; D is possibly TRBD2 (6 bases). The length of the CDR3 is 15 residues. The germline CDR1 and CDR2 sequences are DFQATT and SNEGSKA (reference sequence). V gave up 6 bases and J gave up 2 bases, with 20 bases separating them. CDR3 region: CSAVGGSAWTYEQYF. The DNA for the CDR3 is TGCAGTGCCGTGGGGGGTTCCGCCTGGACCTACGAGCAGTACTTC.

V is TRBV5-1 and J is TRBJ2-2; D remains unclear. Germline CDR1 is SGHRS and CDR2 is YFSETQ. Trimming took off 4 bases at V and 9 bases at J, with 22 bases between the two ends. The CDR3 contains 16 residues. In nucleotides, the CDR3 is TGCGCCAGCAGCCCGACGTTCGGCCCCGCGGCGAGGGAGCTGTTTTTT. Translating gives CASSPTFGPAARELFF.

This clonotype was counted a single time. The V and J genes are TRBV28 and TRBJ2-3; the match to TRBD2 covers 8 bases. The CDR3 is made up of 17 amino acids. V lost 3 bases to trimming and J lost 2 bases; unmatched junction nucleotides: 10. Germline V gives CDR1 MDHEN, CDR2 SYDVKM. The CDR3 DNA reads as TGTGCCAGCAGTTTGGTCTATAGCGGGGCTCACACAGATACGCAGTATTTT. This gives the protein CASSLVYSGAHTDTQYF.

The chain uses TRBV20-1 and TRBJ1-2; 10 bases fit TRBD1. CDR1 and CDR2 (germline): DFQATT, SNEGSKA (reference sequence). The CDR3 has 18 residues. The CDR3 protein is CCSSGRLSRDRGDYGYTF. CDR3 DNA sequence: TGCTGTTCTAGCGGGAGGCTTTCGCGGGACAGGGGTGATTATGGCTACACCTTC.

V gene TRBV12-3 or TRBV12-4 combines with J gene TRBJ2-3; 10 nucleotides match TRBD2. This CDR3 comprises 18 residues. With 0 bases clipped from V and 2 bases from J, the junction kept 8 bases outside the gene matches. DNA of the CDR3: TGTGCCAGCAGTTTAGCCGGGACTAGCGATATCTACACAGATACGCAGTATTTT. Translation gives CASSLAGTSDIYTDTQYF.

In this sample, this clonotype turned up many times. The chain joins TRBV7-3 to TRBJ2-1; weak D call: TRBD2 (7 bases). CDR1 SGHTA and CDR2 FQGTGA come from the germline V gene. Trimming took off 1 base at V and 0 bases at J, with 25 bases between the two ends. This CDR3 spans 21 amino acids. The CDR3 DNA sequence: TGTGCCAGCAGCTTAAGTAGGGGGGGACGGATGCCGTCCGGCTCCTACAATGAGCAGTTCTTC. Translation: CASSLSRGGRMPSGSYNEQFF.

This clonotype was counted many times. The chain joins TRBV19 to TRBJ2-1; 7 positions agree with TRBD1. The CDR3 spans 13 residues. Germline CDR1 LNHDA, CDR2 SQIVND (reference sequence). V dropped 4 bases and J dropped 6; count of bases not matched to a gene: 3. CDR3 DNA sequence: TGTGCCAGTAGTAGACAGGGCGGCAATGAGCAGTTCTTC. Its protein product is CASSRQGGNEQFF.